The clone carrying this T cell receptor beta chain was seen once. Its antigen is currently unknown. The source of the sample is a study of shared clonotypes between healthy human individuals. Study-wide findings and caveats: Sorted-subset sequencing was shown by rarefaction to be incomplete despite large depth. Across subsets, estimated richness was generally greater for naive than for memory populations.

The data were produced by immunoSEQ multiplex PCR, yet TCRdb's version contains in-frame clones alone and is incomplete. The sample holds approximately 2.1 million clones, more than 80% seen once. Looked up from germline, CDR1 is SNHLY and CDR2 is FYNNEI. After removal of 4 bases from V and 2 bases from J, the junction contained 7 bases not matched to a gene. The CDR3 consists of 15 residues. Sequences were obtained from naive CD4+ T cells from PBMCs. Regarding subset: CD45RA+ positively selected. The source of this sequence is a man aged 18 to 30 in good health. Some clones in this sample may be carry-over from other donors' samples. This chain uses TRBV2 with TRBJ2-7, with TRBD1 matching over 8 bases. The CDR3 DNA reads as TGTGCCAGCAGTGCAGGGAGACAGGGGACCTACGAGCAGTACTTC. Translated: CASSAGRQGTYEQYF.